The 9 T cell receptor beta chains below were found in one sample sequenced in a study of PD-L1 blockade in urothelial cancer. Generated by immunoSEQ multiplex PCR, the TCRdb table keeps only in-frame clones and is missing some. Here the sample spans roughly 16,000 clones, 87% being singletons. The source material was PBMCs, sampled around atezolizumab (anti-PD-L1) treatment. Receptors originate from a man in his fifties or sixties with urothelial cancer.

The rearrangement joins TRBV16 to TRBJ1-1; D ambiguous. V lost 0 bases and J lost 8, with 7 bases in between. Germline CDR1 KGHSY, CDR2 FQNENV. This CDR3 has 12 residues. CDR3 protein: CASSQSPREAFF. Written as DNA, the CDR3 is TGTGCCAGCAGCCAATCGCCCAGGGAAGCTTTCTTT.

In DNA, the CDR3 is TGTGCCTGGAGTAGCAGGGGAGAAGGCACTGAAGCTTTCTTT. It is translated as CAWSSRGEGTEAFF. This rearrangement joins TRBV30 to TRBJ1-1, with D maybe TRBD1 (6 bases). The CDR3 extends over 14 amino acids. CDR1 GTSNPN and CDR2 SVGIG come from the germline V gene (reference sequence). V lost 2 bases, J lost 4 bases, and 14 bases lay in between.

This CDR3 reads CASSLSPGGLITDTQYF. DNA of the CDR3: TGTGCCAGCAGTCTAAGTCCTGGCGGTCTGATCACAGATACGCAGTATTTT. This rearrangement joins TRBV28 to TRBJ2-3; D is unclear. Germline CDR1 reads MDHEN; CDR2 reads SYDVKM. V lost 5 bases and J lost 2, with 20 bases in between. This CDR3 spans 17 amino acids. Looking up the rest from reference TRBV28 and TRBJ2-3 gives the full variable domain: DVKVTQSSRYLVKRTGEKVFLECVQDMDHENMFWYRQDPGLGLRLIYFSYDVKMKEKGDIPEGYSVSREKKERFSLILESASTNQTSMYLCASSLSPGGLITDTQYFGPGTRLTVL.

The J gene is TRBJ2-7, the V gene TRBV30; 11 bases align to TRBD1. V dropped 3 bases and J dropped 5; count of bases not matched to a gene: 3. This CDR3 comprises 13 residues. CDR1 is GTSNPN, CDR2 SVGIG, per germline (reference sequence). The CDR3 nucleotides read TGTGCCTGGAGCCGGGACAGGGGGGACGAGCAGTACTTC. It is translated as CAWSRDRGDEQYF.

The chain uses TRBV5-1 and TRBJ2-7; TRBD1 might be the D (6 bases). V was trimmed by 4 bases and J by 3 bases, leaving 20 bases between them. The CDR3 totals 16 residues. CDR1 SGHRS and CDR2 YFSETQ come from the germline V gene. The CDR3 bases are TGCGCCAGCAGCCGTCACCGGGACATTGGGTTCTACGAGCAGTACTTC. Its protein is CASSRHRDIGFYEQYF.

The V gene is TRBV19, the J gene TRBJ1-5; no clear D. Germline CDR1 and CDR2: LNHDA and SQIVND (reference sequence). The CDR3 extends over 18 amino acids. V lost 3 bases and J 0 bases, leaving 18 bases between the germline ends. DNA of the CDR3: TGTGCCAGTAGTATGGGCCAGGTGAATAGTCATAGCAATCAGCCCCAGCATTTT. Encoded protein: CASSMGQVNSHSNQPQHF. Full variable domain (remainder filled in from reference TRBV19 and TRBJ1-5): DGGITQSPKYLFRKEGQNVTLSCEQNLNHDAMYWYRQDPGQGLRLIYYSQIVNDFQKGDIAEGYSVSREKKESFPLTVTSAQKNPTAFYLCASSMGQVNSHSNQPQHFGDGTRLSIL.

The chain links TRBV7-2 to TRBJ1-5; no firm D call. Trimming pared 2 bases from V and 0 bases from J, leaving 14 bases between. The CDR3 runs to 17 residues. The germline CDR1 and CDR2 sequences are SGHTA and FQGNSA. The CDR3: CASSLSNPEYSNQPQHF. DNA of the CDR3: TGTGCCAGCAGCTTATCTAACCCTGAATATAGCAATCAGCCCCAGCATTTT.

This clone was recorded once. J is TRBJ2-7 and V is TRBV18; D unresolved. This CDR3 spans 14 amino acids. Trimming cost V 3 bases and J 3 bases, with 12 bases left between them. The germline V gene has CDR1 KGHSH and CDR2 LQKENI. The CDR3 DNA reads TGTGCCAGCTCACCTTCCCCCCTTAACTACGAGCAGTACTTC. It codes for CASSPSPLNYEQYF.

The chain carries TRBV11-2 and TRBJ2-7, with a weak D call TRBD1 (6 bases). This CDR3 is 15 amino acids long. CDR1 and CDR2 (germline): SGHAT, FQNNGV. V was shortened by 3 bases and J by 0 bases, with 12 bases between the two germline ends. CDR3 sequence reads: CASSFRGGNSYEQYF. CDR3 nucleotides: TGTGCCAGCAGCTTCAGGGGTGGGAACTCCTACGAGCAGTACTTC.